The next 28 T cell receptor beta chains were all read from a single sample in a study of blood T cells in healthy people across ages. Primed by a sample-barcoded 5' primer and a J-beta primer mix, a second PCR proceeded for about 6 to 12 cycles. A single record per CDR3 protein comes from TCRdb applying MiXCR to the 5' RACE reads. The sample includes about 1,800,000 distinct CDR3 sequences, 28% seen only once; the top ten take 7.7%. Sequencing was done on a sample of blood. Every receptor here comes from a woman aged 25 to 39 in good health.

This clonotype has just a few counts. The rearrangement uses TRBV24-1 and TRBJ2-1; tentatively, D is TRBD2 (5 bases). The CDR3 runs to 13 residues. The V gene's germline CDR1 is KGHDR and CDR2 SFDVKD. With 12 bases removed from V and 10 bases from J, the gap between germline ends came to 21 bases. The CDR3 DNA reads TGTGCCGTCGGAGGTAACGGCATCACGGAGCAGTTCTTC. Its translation is CAVGGNGITEQFF.

This clonotype has just a few counts. The chain recombines TRBV4-3 with TRBJ1-1; D perhaps matches TRBD1 (6 bases). This CDR3 has 13 amino acids. Germline CDR1 is LGHNA and CDR2 is YSLEER. Trimming removed 1 base from V and 5 bases from J, with 8 bases in between. The CDR3 DNA follows: TGCGCCAGCAGCCAAGCCGGGACAACTGAAGCTTTCTTT. Its protein is CASSQAGTTEAFF.

The rearrangement joins TRBV12-3 or TRBV12-4 to TRBJ2-7, with 11 positions matching TRBD1. CDR3 length: 16 amino acids. Unmatched junction bases numbered 11, after V lost 5 bases and J lost 5 bases. The CDR3 DNA is TGTGCCAGCAGTCCGGCGGACAGGGGGCGAGTGGACGAGCAGTACTTC. Protein: CASSPADRGRVDEQYF.

This clonotype was seen a few times. The chain couples TRBV5-1 to TRBJ2-2; 7 bases align to TRBD1. The CDR3 spans 14 residues. The V segment lost 2 bases and the J segment 3 bases; nucleotides outside the gene matches: 1. Looked up from germline, CDR1 is SGHRS and CDR2 is YFSETQ. The CDR3 spells CASSFGQDTGELFF. CDR3 nucleotides: TGCGCCAGCAGCTTTGGACAGGACACCGGGGAGCTGTTTTTT.

This clonotype was counted a few times. The genes are TRBV3-1 and TRBJ2-1, with unresolved D. Trimming cost V 4 bases and J 0 bases, with 10 bases left between them. The CDR3 contains 15 residues. The germline gives CDR1 LGHDT, CDR2 YNNKEL (reference sequence). CDR3: CASSRLRSSYNEQFF. The CDR3 DNA sequence: TGTGCCAGCAGCCGCCTGCGAAGCTCCTACAATGAGCAGTTCTTC.

There are a few counts of this clonotype. The rearrangement links TRBV15 to TRBJ2-1; 12 bases match TRBD2. V dropped 3 bases and J dropped 5; count of bases not matched to a gene: 5. Looked up from germline, CDR1 is LNHNV and CDR2 is YYDKDF (reference sequence). The CDR3 covers 16 residues. CDR3 sequence reads: CATSSKRLAGDNEQFF. Here the CDR3 DNA reads TGTGCCACCAGCAGCAAAAGACTAGCGGGGGACAATGAGCAGTTCTTC. The entire variable domain, with the rest obtained from reference TRBV15 and TRBJ2-1, is as follows: DAMVIQNPRYQVTQFGKPVTLSCSQTLNHNVMYWYQQKSSQAPKLLFHYYDKDFNNEADTPDNFQSRRPNTSFCFLDIRSPGLGDTAMYLCATSSKRLAGDNEQFFGPGTRLTVL.

Only a few counts were recorded for this clonotype. Sequence at one end of the junction differs from germline and may be a read error. This chain's CDR3 is CATSQGGSHNEQFF. In DNA form, the CDR3 reads TGTGCCACCAGCCAAGGGGGCTCCCACAATGAGCAGTTCTTC. The gene calls are TRBV15 and TRBJ2-1; the match to TRBD1 covers 7 bases. Germline V CDR1 and CDR2: LNHNV, YYDKDF (reference sequence). CDR3 size: 14 residues.

This clonotype was seen a few times. The DNA for the CDR3 is TGTGCCAGCAGTGAAGCCAGAGACAGGGGCACTTTCTTT. Its protein is CASSEARDRGTFF. V gene TRBV6-1 combines with J gene TRBJ1-1, with 8 bases lining up with TRBD1. Germline values: CDR1 MNHNS, CDR2 SASEGT. V shed 0 bases, J shed 12 bases, and the junction held 6 bases outside the gene matches. The CDR3 spans 13 residues.

In this sample, this clonotype turned up a few times. The genes are TRBV2 and TRBJ2-7, with TRBD1 matching over 7 bases. CDR1 and CDR2 from the germline V gene are SNHLY and FYNNEI. The CDR3 covers 16 residues. The V segment lost 6 bases and the J segment 5 bases; nucleotides outside the gene matches: 16. The CDR3 DNA follows: TGTGCCAGCAGATGGGACAAGGGACAGATTATCGACGAGCAGTACTTC. Translation gives CASRWDKGQIIDEQYF.

The genes are TRBV12-3 or TRBV12-4 and TRBJ2-7, with 7 bases aligning to TRBD2. Trimming cost V 5 bases and J 6 bases; bases outside gene matches: 22. The CDR3 totals 18 residues. The CDR3 coding sequence is TGTGCCAGCAGTCCTGCGGGGCTCCTTGGCGGGAGTCGGGGCGAGCAGTACTTC. It codes for CASSPAGLLGGSRGEQYF.

CDR3 amino acids: CSARRWSGDEQFF. CDR3 bases: TGCAGTGCTAGACGGTGGTCGGGCGATGAGCAGTTCTTC. The chain links TRBV20-1 to TRBJ2-1; D remains unclear. V lost 2 bases, J lost 8 bases, and 13 bases lay in between. CDR3 size: 13 residues. From germline, CDR1 is DFQATT and CDR2 SNEGSKA (reference sequence).

There are many counts of this clonotype. J is TRBJ2-7 and V is TRBV20-1; 8 bases match TRBD2. The germline CDR1 and CDR2 sequences are DFQATT and SNEGSKA (reference sequence). The CDR3 is 14 residues long. V lost 1 base and J lost 3; bases outside the gene matches: 5. This CDR3 reads CSARGTSSDYEQYF. DNA for the CDR3: TGCAGTGCTAGAGGGACTAGCAGTGACTACGAGCAGTACTTC.

In its sample, this clonotype was seen many times. This chain joins TRBV5-6 and TRBJ2-7; TRBD1 might be the D (6 bases). This CDR3 is built from 14 residues. Per germline, CDR1 SGHDT and CDR2 YYEEEE. V was shortened by 2 bases and J by 3 bases, with 12 bases between the two germline ends. CDR3: CASSFSGTIYEQYF. The CDR3, as DNA: TGTGCCAGCAGCTTTTCCGGGACAATCTACGAGCAGTACTTC.

This clonotype was counted ten times or more. This chain connects TRBV28 to TRBJ1-5; 10 bases are shared with TRBD1. CDR1 is MDHEN, CDR2 SYDVKM, per germline. CDR3 length: 14 residues. The junction had 1 base not matched to a gene; V was cut back by 4 bases and J by 4 bases. The CDR3 protein is CASSWTGGNQPQHF. CDR3 nucleotides: TGTGCCAGCAGTTGGACAGGGGGAAATCAGCCCCAGCATTTT.

This clonotype showed up just a few times. This chain links TRBV20-1 with TRBJ1-1; no clear D. Germline CDR1 reads DFQATT; CDR2 reads SNEGSKA (reference sequence). V lost 0 bases and J 1 base, leaving 12 bases between the germline ends. The CDR3 totals 15 residues. The CDR3 reads CSARDRRRPNTEAFF. CDR3 nucleotide sequence: TGCAGTGCTAGAGATCGGAGACGGCCGAACACTGAAGCTTTCTTT.

The chain couples TRBV21-1 to TRBJ2-7; TRBD1 reflects the table's D call only, with no check against the DNA. TRBV21-1 is deemed a pseudogene. The CDR3 extends over 17 amino acids. In DNA form, the CDR3 reads TGTGCCAGCACCAGCGGGGAGTACCGGGACAGTATTGTCGAGCAGTACTTC. Translating gives CASTSGEYRDSIVEQYF.

CDR3 coding DNA: TGTGCCAGCAGCTTAAACAGGGGGACCAGGGAGCTGTTTTTT. Protein: CASSLNRGTRELFF. This chain connects TRBV7-2 to TRBJ2-2, with TRBD1 identical over 8 bases. V was clipped by 2 bases and J by 9 bases; unmatched bases: 5. CDR3 length equals 14 residues. CDR1 is SGHTA, CDR2 FQGNSA, per germline.

This clonotype has more than one count but fewer than ten. This chain links TRBV12-3 or TRBV12-4 with TRBJ2-1, with D unresolved. Trimming stripped 6 bases from V and 9 bases from J, with 12 bases between. This CDR3 is built from 12 residues. For the CDR3, the DNA is TGTGCCAGCAGCTCTCAAGGTGTTGAGCAGTTCTTC. Amino acid sequence: CASSSQGVEQFF.

This clonotype was found a few times. The rearrangement joins TRBV25-1 to TRBJ1-2; possibly TRBD1 for D (6 bases). The CDR3 has 15 residues. V lost 5 bases and J 4 bases, leaving 17 bases between the germline ends. Germline V gene sequence: CDR1 MGHDK, CDR2 SYGVNS. CDR3 in amino acids: CASSSTSGASYGYTF. The CDR3 region has the DNA TGTGCCAGCAGTTCAACCTCAGGGGCTAGCTATGGCTACACCTTC.

A few counts support this clonotype. The chain combines TRBV21-1 with TRBJ2-1; the table's TRBD2 call for D was not verified on the DNA. TRBV21-1 is noted as a pseudogene. The CDR3 covers 13 residues. The chain's CDR3 is CASSPSGRDEQFF. CDR3 coding DNA: TGTGCCAGCAGTCCTAGCGGGAGAGATGAGCAGTTCTTC.

CDR3 amino acids: CASSQGERRGLQNEQFF. Here the CDR3 DNA reads TGCGCCAGCAGCCAAGGGGAGCGCCGGGGTCTCCAGAATGAGCAGTTCTTC. The V and J genes are TRBV4-1 and TRBJ2-1; the D gene is possibly TRBD2 (5 bases). The CDR3 spans 17 residues. V was pared by 1 base and J by 7 bases, with 20 bases between. Germline assignment: CDR1 MGHRA and CDR2 YSYEKL.

V and J are TRBV7-9 and TRBJ2-1; no clear D gene. Germline V gives CDR1 SEHNR, CDR2 FQNEAQ (reference sequence). This CDR3 is built from 15 residues. V was clipped by 1 base and J by 2 bases, with 9 bases between them. The DNA for the CDR3 is TGTGCCAGCAGCTTAGTACCAACCCCCTACAATGAGCAGTTCTTC. This encodes CASSLVPTPYNEQFF.

The chain is built from TRBV27 and TRBJ1-2, with 9 positions matching TRBD1. The germline gives CDR1 MNHEY, CDR2 SMNVEV (reference sequence). Losses at the gene ends were 6 bases for V and 3 bases for J; bases not matched to a gene: 5. CDR3 size: 14 residues. The CDR3 DNA is TGTGCCAGCAGCCGCTGGACAGGGGACTATGGCTACACCTTC. This gives the protein CASSRWTGDYGYTF.

The chain carries TRBV2 and TRBJ2-3; D is perhaps TRBD1 (5 bases). Germline V lookup: CDR1 SNHLY, CDR2 FYNNEI. Trimming left V 8 bases short and J 2 bases short, with 14 bases between. This CDR3 is built from 14 residues. CDR3 amino acids: CASGAILVTDTQYF. The CDR3 DNA reads as TGTGCCAGCGGGGCGATACTGGTCACAGATACGCAGTATTTT. The entire variable domain, with the rest obtained from reference TRBV2 and TRBJ2-3, is as follows: EPEVTQTPSHQVTQMGQEVILRCVPISNHLYFYWYRQILGQKVEFLVSFYNNEISEKSEIFDDQFSVERPDGSNFTLKIRSTKLEDSAMYFCASGAILVTDTQYFGPGTRLTVL.

In its sample, this clonotype was seen many times. The gene calls are TRBV12-3 or TRBV12-4 and TRBJ2-1; 8 nucleotides match TRBD2. This CDR3 is 14 amino acids long. V shed 3 bases and J 7 bases; nucleotides not matched to a gene: 5. CDR3 loop: CASSFGTSLNEQFF. The DNA of the CDR3 is TGTGCCAGCAGTTTTGGGACTAGTCTTAATGAGCAGTTCTTC.

The chain combines TRBV9 with TRBJ1-2; D is unclear. With 0 bases removed from V and 0 bases from J, the gap between germline ends came to 12 bases. Germline V gene data show CDR1 as SGDLS and CDR2 as YYNGEE. The CDR3 consists of 16 residues. In DNA, the CDR3 is TGTGCCAGCAGCGTAGTCCCAGATCCTTCTAACTATGGCTACACCTTC. The encoded protein is CASSVVPDPSNYGYTF. The full variable domain, with the rest looked up from reference TRBV9 and TRBJ1-2, is DSGVTQTPKHLITATGQRVTLRCSPRSGDLSVYWYQQSLDQGLQFLIQYYNGEERAKGNILERFSAQQFPDLHSELNLSSLELGDSALYFCASSVVPDPSNYGYTFGSGTRLTVV.

This clonotype was observed many times. A clone one base away is much larger, so this may be a read error. This chain connects TRBV12-3 or TRBV12-4 to TRBJ2-7; no clear D gene. The CDR3 consists of 11 residues. V shed 5 bases and J shed 2 bases, with 4 bases lying between them. In DNA form, the CDR3 reads TGTGCCAGCAGTGACCCCTACGAGCAGTACTTC. Residues: CASSDPYEQYF.

The chain uses TRBV5-1 and TRBJ2-7; D may be TRBD1 or TRBD2 (6 bases each). The CDR3 sequence is 14 residues long. Germline V gene lookup returns CDR1 SGHRS and CDR2 YFSETQ. V was shortened by 0 bases and J by 5 bases, with 12 bases between the two germline ends. The CDR3 region has the DNA TGCGCCAGCAGCTTGGGCCAGGGGAGGAACGAGCAGTACTTC. Its translation is CASSLGQGRNEQYF.